This TCR beta chain emerged from a study of cytomegalovirus exposure and HLA in healthy donors. General study results and limits: On later analysis, the bulk of CMV-associated TCR beta chains appeared to be HLA-restricted. Later genetic work tied a missense DCLRE1C variant to beta-chain V and J trimming.

Regarding this clone: Its cognate antigen is unknown.

The primer mix had 60 Vbeta and 13 Jbeta primers. Profiling relied on immunoSEQ multiplex PCR, and the TCRdb table lists in-frame clones only, not all of them. The sample has about 89,000 clones; around 86% are singletons. This CDR3 spans 15 amino acids. The V and J genes are TRBV1 and TRBJ2-7; no DNA check was done on the table's D call, TRBD2. TRBV1 is flagged as a pseudogene. This TCR was sampled from a female donor in good health and CMV-seropositive. What was sequenced was PBMCs. The CDR3 DNA follows: TGCGCCAGCAGCCAAGGGACGGGAGGTACCTACGAGCAGTACTTC. This encodes CASSQGTGGTYEQYF.